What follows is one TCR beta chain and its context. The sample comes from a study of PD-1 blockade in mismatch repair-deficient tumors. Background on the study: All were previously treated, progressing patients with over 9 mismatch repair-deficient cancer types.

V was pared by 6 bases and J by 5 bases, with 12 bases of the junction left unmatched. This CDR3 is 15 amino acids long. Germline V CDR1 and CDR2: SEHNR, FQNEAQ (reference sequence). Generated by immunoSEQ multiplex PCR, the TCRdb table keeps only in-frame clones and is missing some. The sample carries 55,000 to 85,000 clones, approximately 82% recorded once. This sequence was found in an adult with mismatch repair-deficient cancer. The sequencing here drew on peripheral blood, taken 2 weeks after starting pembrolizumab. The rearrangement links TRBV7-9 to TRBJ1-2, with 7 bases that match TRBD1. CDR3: CASSRGTESYYGYTF. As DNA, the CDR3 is TGTGCCAGCAGTAGGGGGACAGAAAGCTATTATGGCTACACCTTC.